This T cell receptor (beta chain) was identified during a study of identifying expanded T cells in peripheral blood. Study-wide results and caveats: Technical replicates showed roughly 1.2 changed clones; around two weeks roughly 16; four weeks 19.

The CDR3 covers 13 residues. Germline V gene sequence: CDR1 GTSNPN, CDR2 SVGIG (reference sequence). Trimming shortened V by 0 bases and J by 3 bases, and 9 bases separated the two germline ends. TCRdb's copy holds only in-frame clones and misses some; the assay was immunoSEQ multiplex PCR. The sample has about 58,000 clones; 89% are singletons. Turning to this clone: Its antigen is unidentified.

This sequence originates from a person aged 18 to 70 in good health. The sequencing sample was made of blood. The chain links TRBV30 to TRBJ2-7; either TRBD1 or TRBD2 may supply D (5 bases each). The DNA for the CDR3 is TGTGCCTGGAGTGTTGAGGGGCACTACGAGCAGTACTTC. Protein: CAWSVEGHYEQYF.